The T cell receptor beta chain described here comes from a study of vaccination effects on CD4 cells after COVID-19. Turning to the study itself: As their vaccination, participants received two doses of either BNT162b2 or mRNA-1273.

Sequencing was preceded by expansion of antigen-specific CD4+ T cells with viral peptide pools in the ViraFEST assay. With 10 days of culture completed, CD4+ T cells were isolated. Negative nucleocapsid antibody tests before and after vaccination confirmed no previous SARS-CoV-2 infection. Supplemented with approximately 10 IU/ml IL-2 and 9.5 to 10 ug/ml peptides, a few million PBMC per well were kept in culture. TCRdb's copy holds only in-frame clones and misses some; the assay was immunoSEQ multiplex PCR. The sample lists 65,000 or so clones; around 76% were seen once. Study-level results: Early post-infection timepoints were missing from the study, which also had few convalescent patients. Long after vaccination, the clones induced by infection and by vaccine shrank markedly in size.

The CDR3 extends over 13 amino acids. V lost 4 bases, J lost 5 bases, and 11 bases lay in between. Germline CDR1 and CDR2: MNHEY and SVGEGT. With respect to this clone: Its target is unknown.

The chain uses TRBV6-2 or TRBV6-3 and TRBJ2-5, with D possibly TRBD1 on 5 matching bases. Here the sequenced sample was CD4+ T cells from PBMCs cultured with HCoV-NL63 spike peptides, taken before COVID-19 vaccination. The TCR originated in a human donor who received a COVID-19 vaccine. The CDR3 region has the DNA TGTGCCAGCAGTTTGCAGGGTGGGGAGACCCAGTACTTC. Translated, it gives CASSLQGGETQYF.